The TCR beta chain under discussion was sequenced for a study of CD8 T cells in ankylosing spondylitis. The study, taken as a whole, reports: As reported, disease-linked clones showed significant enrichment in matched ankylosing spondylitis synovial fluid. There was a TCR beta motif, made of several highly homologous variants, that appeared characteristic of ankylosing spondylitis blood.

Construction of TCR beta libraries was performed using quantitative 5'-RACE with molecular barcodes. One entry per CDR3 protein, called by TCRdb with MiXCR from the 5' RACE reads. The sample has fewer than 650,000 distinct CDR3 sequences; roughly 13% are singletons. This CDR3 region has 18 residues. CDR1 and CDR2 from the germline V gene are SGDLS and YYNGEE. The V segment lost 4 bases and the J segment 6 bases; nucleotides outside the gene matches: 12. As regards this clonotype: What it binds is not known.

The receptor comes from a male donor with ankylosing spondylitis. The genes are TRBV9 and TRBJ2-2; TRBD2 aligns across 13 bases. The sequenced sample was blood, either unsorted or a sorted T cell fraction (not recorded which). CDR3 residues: CASSNPRTSGSSAGELFF. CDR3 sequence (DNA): TGTGCCAGCAGCAACCCCAGGACTAGCGGGAGTTCGGCCGGGGAGCTGTTTTTT.